This TCR beta chain was retrieved from a study of Ad26.COV2.S vaccination and SARS-CoV-2 variants (dated by TCRdb to about 2021). Study-level background: Vaccine-arm donors were drawn from COV1001, a multicentre, randomized, double-blind, placebo-controlled phase I-IIa trial of Ad26.COV2.S in healthy adults. Dosing of Ad26.COV2.S was intramuscular, at either 5x10^10 or 1x10^11 viral particles, delivered as one shot or as two shots spaced 56 days apart. The specificity and breadth of SARS-CoV-2-reactive T cell receptors after Ad26.COV2.S vaccination were assessed by TCRbeta repertoire sequencing. A total of some 30 samples were included in the TCR-sequenced set, comprising roughly 19 Ad26.COV2.S vaccine recipients, 5 placebo recipients and 8 SARS-CoV-2 convalescent individuals. Participants in the trial were split at random into five groups of five each, receiving low-dose or high-dose Ad26.COV2.S once or twice, or else placebo on both occasions. Investigators did not know the trial group allocation while performing experiments and assessing outcomes. What the research found in general, with its limitations: According to the authors, total T cell responses may have been underestimated by the TCR breadth and depth analyses. Vaccine and placebo recipients had similar non-spike TCR breadth, a finding consistent with the vaccine containing only spike. After vaccination, spike-specific CD8+ and CD4+ T cell responses were reported to show substantial breadth. The study lacked the statistical power to compare responses across vaccine doses or regimens. Ad26.COV2.S recipients had higher spike-specific TCR breadth than placebo recipients (P = 0.0014).

This clone was seen just once. Its antigen remains undetermined. No clone much larger than this one lies a single base away; base qualities are absent. Sample treatment or condition, as interpreted from the label and publication: 19 received Ad26.COV2.S at low or high dose, single or two shots; about 5 received placebo; per-sample allocation not given. For vaccine and placebo recipients, repertoires were sequenced using samples collected on day 63 after the first injection. In Cohort 1b, some 25 adults aged 18-55 years were enrolled at a single site in Boston, USA, between 29 July and 7 August 2020. Ad26.COV2.S was a replication-incompetent adenovirus type 26 vector that expressed a prefusion-stabilized SARS-CoV-2 spike protein derived from the original Wuhan strain. The CDR3 starts with the cysteine, ends with the phenylalanine, and has 14 residues. The read is trimmed to its CDR3 DNA, 42 bases read in frame from base 1. The germline V gene encodes CDR1 MDHEN and CDR2 SYDVKM. V is clipped by 4 bases and J by 6 bases, and the sequence between their germline boundaries is 15 bases long.

The immunoSEQ Assay was used to sequence TCRbeta CDR3 regions. After extraction, genomic DNA underwent amplification by bias-controlled multiplex PCR, followed by high-throughput sequencing. In the paper's pipeline: To quantify the absolute abundance of every unique TCRbeta CDR3 region, sequences were collapsed and filtered. Usable DNA was measured by amplifying reference genes present in all nucleated cells, and TCRbeta template counts were normalized to that usable DNA to estimate T cell fraction. Repertoire TCRs were annotated as SARS-CoV-2-specific by exact matching of V gene, CDR3 amino acid sequence and J gene to a known reactive TCR set. The reference SARS-CoV-2 TCR set came from MIRA and was filtered for enrichment in COVID-19-positive ImmuneCODE repertoires, removing public or cross-reactive TCRs. Using the MIRA antigens, annotated TCRs were further analysed by specific ORF or by position within an ORF. Breadth was defined as the number of annotated unique rearrangements divided by the total number of unique productive rearrangements, and depth was defined as the summed frequency of the annotated unique rearrangements. Two-sided Wilcoxon rank-sum tests were used to compare TCR breadth between groups. In TCRdb, the immuneACCESS table is reduced to in-frame sequences with V and J assigned. These tables do not hold every clone; where another copy was compared, an unresolved V gene accounts for under half, and the others remain unexplained. The V and J calls and clone size come from that table; D and trimming were worked out from the DNA. The sample includes approximately 480,000 clones, with roughly 89% observed a single time. The biggest ten clones account for 10% to 15% of the sample.

The sequenced sample was peripheral blood, obtained in a trial of Ad26.COV2.S vaccine versus placebo. The chain uses TRBV28 and TRBJ1-1; TRBD1 is a possible D gene, resting on 5 matching bases. The clonotype originates from a person aged 18-65 years who received the Ad26.COV2.S COVID-19 vaccine or a placebo. The bases are TGTGCCAGCAGTTCCCGGGACCCGGGGGCTGAAGCTTTCTTT. This codes for CASSSRDPGAEAFF. With the rest looked up from the reference TRBV28 and TRBJ1-1 genes rather than sequenced, the full variable domain is DVKVTQSSRYLVKRTGEKVFLECVQDMDHENMFWYRQDPGLGLRLIYFSYDVKMKEKGDIPEGYSVSREKKERFSLILESASTNQTSMYLCASSSRDPGAEAFFGQGTRLTVV.